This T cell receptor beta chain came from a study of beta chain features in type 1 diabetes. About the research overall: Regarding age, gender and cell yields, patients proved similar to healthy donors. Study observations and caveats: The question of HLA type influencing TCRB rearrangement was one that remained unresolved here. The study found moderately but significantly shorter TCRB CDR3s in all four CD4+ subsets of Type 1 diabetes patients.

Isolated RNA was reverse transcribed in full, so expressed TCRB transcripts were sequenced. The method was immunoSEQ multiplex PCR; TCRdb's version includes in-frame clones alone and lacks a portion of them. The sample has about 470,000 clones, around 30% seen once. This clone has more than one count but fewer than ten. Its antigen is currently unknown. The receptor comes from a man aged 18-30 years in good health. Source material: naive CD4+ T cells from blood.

CDR3 nucleotide sequence: TGTGCCAGCAGACGTCCGGGAAGTGCACGTAATGAGCAGTTCTTC. It translates to CASRRPGSARNEQFF. The gene calls are TRBV28 and TRBJ2-1, with D maybe TRBD2 (5 bases). Germline V gene lookup returns CDR1 MDHEN and CDR2 SYDVKM. The CDR3 sequence is 15 residues long. Trimming took 6 bases from V and 7 from J, leaving 19 bases between them.